Below are 2 T cell receptor beta chains sequenced from a single sample in a study of blood T cell repertoires in COVID-19. Data came from immunoSEQ multiplex PCR; TCRdb stores just in-frame clones and leaves some out. The sample includes about 160,000 clones, about 92% of them seen just once. The material sequenced was peripheral blood. These TCRs come from a man between 60 and 75 years old with active or convalescent COVID-19.

The J gene is TRBJ2-1, the V gene TRBV5-1; 7 bases line up with TRBD2. Germline CDR1 SGHRS, CDR2 YFSETQ. CDR3 length: 15 amino acids. The V gene end was trimmed by 0 bases and the J gene end by 5 bases; junction bases not matched to a gene: 5. CDR3 bases: TGCGCCAGCAGCTTGGAGGGGACTATCAACAATGAGCAGTTCTTC. Protein product: CASSLEGTINNEQFF.

This sequence joins TRBV10-2 and TRBJ1-1; TRBD1 is a possible D gene (6 bases). Trimming took 5 bases from V and 3 from J, leaving 10 bases between them. CDR3 length equals 13 residues. Germline CDR1 is WSHSY and CDR2 is SAAADI. For the CDR3, the DNA is TGCGCCAGCAGTTCGGGACAATACACTGAAGCTTTCTTT. This sequence encodes CASSSGQYTEAFF.